Listed here is a single T cell receptor beta chain. This specimen belongs to a study of blood T cell repertoires in COVID-19. The wider study: Acute and convalescent COVID-19 samples came from the United States, Italy and Spain. The analysed material was cDNA or gDNA that came from T cells, B-cell-depleted T cells, or PBMCs.

This CDR3 is built from 12 residues. Trimming left V 3 bases short and J 3 bases short, with 9 bases between. The V gene's germline CDR1 is DFQATT and CDR2 SNEGSKA (reference sequence). In the original analysis: Cell counts per sample came from amplifying reference gene primers. The method was immunoSEQ multiplex PCR; TCRdb's version includes in-frame clones alone and lacks a portion of them. For V, J and clone size, that table is used; D and trimming come from the DNA. The profile shows about 46,000 clones, around 83% of them singletons. V gene TRBV20-1 combines with J gene TRBJ2-7; D is possibly TRBD1 (6 bases). The sequenced material came from peripheral blood. The receptor was isolated from a man older than 75 with active COVID-19. The chain's CDR3 is CSASKGGYEQYF. CDR3 nucleotide sequence: TGCAGTGCTAGTAAAGGGGGCTACGAGCAGTACTTC.